Given below is one T cell receptor (beta chain) in context. V lost 2 bases, J lost 6 bases, and 6 bases stayed unmatched. CDR1 MDHEN and CDR2 SYDVKM come from the germline V gene. CDR3 size: 17 residues. Here immunoSEQ multiplex PCR was the method, and the copy in TCRdb shows in-frame clones only, minus some. The sample records roughly 4,700 clones, about 76% being singletons. This sample stems from a study of chemoradiotherapy in HPV16-positive cancers. The sequencing used tumor tissue, collected from a patient who underwent chemoradiotherapy. The receptor comes from a human donor with HPV-associated anogenital cancer. J is TRBJ2-1 and V is TRBV28; TRBD2 matches at 14 bases. CDR3 sequence reads: CASSLVVGLAGGNEQFF. CDR3 nucleotides: TGTGCCAGCAGTTTAGTGGTAGGACTAGCGGGAGGCAATGAGCAGTTCTTC.